Detailed here is one T cell receptor (beta chain). The sample comes from a study of blood T cell repertoires in COVID-19. The protocol was immunoSEQ multiplex PCR, while the TCRdb copy is restricted to in-frame clones and leaves out a portion. The table includes about 330,000 clones, more than 85% detected once. This CDR3 spans 12 amino acids. The gene calls are TRBV12-2 and TRBJ1-5. TRBV12-2 counts as a pseudogene. This clonotype was sampled from a woman aged 25 to 39 who had recovered from COVID-19. Sequencing was done on a sample of PBMCs or T cells enriched from blood (not recorded which). The CDR3 region has the DNA TGTGCAAGTCGCCCCATCGCGCAGCCCCAGCATTTT. It codes for CASRPIAQPQHF.